This T cell receptor beta chain was profiled in a study of CD8+ T cells in alopecia areata (dated by TCRdb to 2016 to 2019). At the level of the whole study: In both human patients and the C3H/HeJ mouse model, the study applied high-throughput TCRbeta sequencing to look at T cell clonal expansion in alopecia areata. Scalp tissue and sorted CD4+ and CD8+ peripheral blood T cells from patchy and totalis/universalis alopecia areata patients and from healthy controls were covered by human TCRbeta sequencing. Scalp clonality was compared among normal scalp (n=4), patchy alopecia areata scalp (n=8), and alopecia totalis/universalis scalp (n=8). RNA was extracted with the PAXgene miRNA kit for fixed scalp, the miRNeasy kit for PBMCs, and the RNeasy kit for mouse skin. TCRbeta CDR3 regions were amplified by immunoSEQ multiplex PCR using 35 Vbeta forward and 13 Jbeta reverse primers.

PBMCs were separated by density centrifugation and stained for CD3, CD4 and CD8, after which CD4+ and CD8+ T cells were sorted on a FACSAria. Scalp biopsies and blood samples were obtained from unaffected controls. The full study reports these points: TCR sequences shared between patients were less clear than in mice, possibly partly because of HLA diversity in the patient population. Higher clonality and more expanded CD8+ clones were observed in lesional scalp than in normal scalp, particularly in alopecia totalis/universalis, a finding suggestive of antigenic drive. Unlike mouse skin, where gammadelta T cells dominate, normal human skin contains resident alphabeta T cells that get sequenced too, which complicates analysis of the scalp TCR repertoire.

Looking up the germline V gene yields CDR1 SGHAT and CDR2 FQNNGV. V is shortened by 5 bases, J by 5 bases, and the region joining them spans 19 bases. The CDR3 spans 15 residues, from the cysteine through the phenylalanine. The entry retains the CDR3 DNA only, 45 bases that are in frame from base 1. Concerning this clone: No antigen is known for it. No clone much larger than this one lies a single base away; base qualities are absent.

Libraries were constructed by the immunoSEQ multiplex PCR assay. For TCR sequencing, RNA was extracted from every sample and reverse transcribed into cDNA to serve as template. First-strand cDNA was synthesized using SuperScript III with a 2:1 mix of oligo-dT and random hexamers. A synthetic immune receptor repertoire was used to assess amplification bias, and residual bias was removed computationally. Turning to the authors' computational methods: After raw reads were preprocessed to remove errors, the CDR3 was defined following IMGT conventions as running from the conserved cysteine to phenylalanine. To get clonality, Shannon entropy was normalized by log2 of the number of productive unique TCRs and the result was subtracted from 1. Scalp TCRbeta sequences were cross-referenced with sorted blood CD4 and CD8 repertoires so that the CD4 or CD8 identity of scalp clones could be inferred. Sourced from immuneACCESS, this table was stored by TCRdb with only in-frame sequences that have V and J called. A share of the clones is absent; for the studies checked, an unresolved V gene accounts for under half, and the remainder has no known explanation. V and J calls and clone size are given by that table; D and trimming were obtained from the DNA. The sample data list 130,000 to 150,000 clones, and roughly 58% of these were observed just once. The ten most abundant clones make up about 40% of the sample.

The source material was CD8+ T cells sorted from blood. Recombination connected TRBV11-2 to TRBJ2-7; the D gene lacks a confident call. The sequence came from a human donor in good health. The nucleotide sequence reads TGTGCCAGCAGCCCCAGTCCCCCACAACGGAACGAGCAGTACTTC. It codes for CASSPSPPQRNEQYF. The entire variable domain, with the stretches around the CDR3 drawn from the reference TRBV11-2 and TRBJ2-7 proteins, is EAGVAQSPRYKIIEKRQSVAFWCNPISGHATLYWYQQILGQGPKLLIQFQNNGVVDDSQLPKDRFSAERLKGVDSTLKIQPAKLEDSAVYLCASSPSPPQRNEQYFGPGTRLTVT.